This TCR beta chain stems from a study of cytomegalovirus exposure and HLA in healthy donors (TCRdb year 2017). For context, the study as a whole: An earlier analysis of 587 of the donors reported 250 to 300 Gb of sequence data and 117 million unique TCR beta sequences from 150 million to 200 million T cells. An early release covering roughly 580 HLA-typed donors comprised 250 to 350 gigabases of sequencing data and some 79 million unique TCR sequences. Among the roughly 380 genotyped donors, about 85% belonged to the genetic ancestry cluster associated with self-reported Caucasian donors. The study aimed to test whether cataloging public T cell receptors could reveal signatures of past pathogen exposure. The study used immunosequencing to profile the T cell repertoires of under 700 subjects and linked those repertoires to cytomegalovirus serostatus. In addition to the first cohort of 666 subjects, a separate validation cohort of 120 different subjects was used. High-throughput TCR immunosequencing, statistical association of individual TCRs with disease status, and machine learning were combined to predict cytomegalovirus infection status. To study patterns of TCR occurrence, a later analysis re-analyzed previously published TCR beta repertoires from 666 donors and added high-resolution HLA genotyping. The later analysis used no new phenotypic data to find candidate immune exposures, relying instead on TCR beta sequences and their occurrence across donors. To decide whether each TCR beta V gene segment behaved as functional or pseudogenic, an earlier analysis of 587 of the donors relied on high-throughput TCR beta sequencing. Alongside the repertoire data, information on donor age, sex, ethnicity and CMV serostatus was compiled. A later genetic analysis took genome-wide SNP genotypes for about three fifths of the roughly 670 donors and used that subset as a discovery cohort. All discovery cohort repertoires had been generated on a single sequencing platform. Both class I and class II loci were covered by HLA typing, at four-digit resolution. The number of donors typed differed by locus, with about 620-630 for A, B, C, DRB1 and DQB1, 522 for DQA1, over 600 for DPA1, and some 470 for DPB1. Because of strong linkage in the cohort, a few DR-DQ haplotypes were treated as single units for association and clustering. Among 398 genotyped donors of the cohort, an average of approximately 240,000 unique TCR beta nucleotide sequences were sequenced per donor, around a sixth of them non-productive.

Overall study results and their limits: An association between a missense DCLRE1C variant and V-gene and J-gene trimming of TCR beta chains was found in a later genetic analysis and replicated in an independent cohort. Roughly 17 rarely observed V segments, including chromosome 9 orphons, were excluded from the earlier analysis of about 610 of the donors because counts were too low. Because some donors lacked HLA typing at each locus, the association tests relied only on the typed subset. In vitro tests confirmed that a few of the cytomegalovirus-associated TCR beta chains recognize cytomegalovirus antigens. A later analysis found that TCR association rates varied across HLA loci, with DRB1 alleles showing the most associated TCRs and HLA-C alleles the fewest. The 87-base-pair reads could not distinguish some IMGT-functional V segments, including TRBV6-2 and TRBV6-3, so those segments were excluded. The authors suggested that the approach could potentially be generalized to other disease states and immunological phenotypes. This cohort had only TCR beta chains sequenced, and the lack of alpha or paired-chain data limited which features could be detected. For the cohort, immune exposure information was limited to CMV serostatus. Specific HLA alleles were associated with 15,000 to 20,000 TCR beta sequences at a false discovery rate of 0.05 in a later analysis. Linkage disequilibrium might explain the correlated functional status among segregating V segments, but an unknown experimental factor could not be excluded. Presence/absence analyses assumed roughly uniform sequencing depth across donors, an assumption that may not hold. A further reported finding was that TCR beta sequences accurately predicted the HLA-A and HLA-B alleles for most subjects in the first cohort. In a later analysis, most CMV-associated TCR beta chains were found to appear HLA-restricted, with HLA associations seemingly driven largely by CMV exposure. In the study, around 160 TCR beta chains were listed as associated with cytomegalovirus. A later genetic analysis reported fewer N-insertions in productive TCRs among donors in an Asian-associated ancestry cluster than the roughly 640-donor mean. Most TCR sequences were observed very rarely across donors, whereas some public TCRs were present in many individuals. Broadly in line with IMGT annotations, most TCR beta V segments showed up in productive rearrangements about 87% or about 30% of the time in an earlier analysis of 587 of the donors. Several of the top co-occurrence clusters appeared to be linked to parvovirus B19, influenza, CMV and Epstein-Barr virus, according to a later analysis. Assigning TCR associations to individual alleles was difficult when HLA alleles, especially DR and DQ, strongly co-occurred. The sequencing pipeline was judged likely to have produced a cluster of highly shared sequence variants as a technical artifact. In a later analysis, HLA-associated TCR beta chains were found to be more clonally expanded and to have lower generation probabilities than equally common non-associated chains. The classifier was reported to diagnose cytomegalovirus status with high specificity and sensitivity in both the original and validation cohorts.

In the case of this clone: Its antigen remains undetermined. There are no base qualities to consult, and no much larger clone falls within one base.

Cut back by 8 bases and 3 bases, the V and J ends lie 13 bases apart. According to the germline V gene, CDR1 reads SNHLY and CDR2 reads FYNNEI. From the cysteine through the phenylalanine, the CDR3 covers 13 amino acids. The entry retains the CDR3 DNA only, 39 bases that are in frame from base 1. Library method: the immunoSEQ multiplex PCR assay. For the multiplex PCR, a mixture combining 60 forward primers for TCR Vbeta segments and 13 reverse primers for TCR Jbeta segments was used. Amplification of the CDR3 region of rearranged TCR beta genes was performed with a multiplex PCR assay on genomic DNA. The amplified TCR beta libraries were sequenced on the Illumina HiSeq System as 87-base-pair reads. Per the original workflow: Across the 600 to 700 repertoires, a later analysis counted tens of millions of unique TCR beta chains, roughly 11 million of which were shared by at least two donors. Raw reads were error-corrected and collapsed into unique sequences by a nearest-neighbor algorithm in which closely related sequences were merged to remove PCR and sequencing errors. V, D and J gene segments were assigned by aligning CDR3 sequences to IMGT reference sequences. For a sequence to be retained, at least a six-nucleotide match to both a V gene segment and a J gene segment was required. Rearrangements were called productive when the CDR3 lacked stop codons and stayed in frame with V and J; all others were non-productive. Following IMGT convention, CDR3 was defined as the stretch from the second conserved V-encoded cysteine to the conserved J-encoded phenylalanine. Sequences without an unambiguous match to a single V gene segment were excluded from the earlier analysis of a few hundred of the donors. An earlier analysis of over 450 of the donors classified V segments as functional when productive rearrangements were above 56.7% and as segregating when the standard deviation between donors was above 5%. A statistical classification framework was developed to diagnose cytomegalovirus status using the catalog of TCR beta chain sequences. V and J gene assignment, in a later analysis, came from comparing TCR nucleotide sequences with IMGT/GENE-DB human TR gene sequences. The TCRdist pipeline was used in a later analysis to assign CDR3 sequences and most-parsimonious VDJ recombination scenarios. In a later analysis, each TCR beta chain was defined by its CDR3 amino acid sequence together with its V-gene family, and reads without a unique V-gene family were excluded. A later analysis removed 592 highly shared, low-generation-probability nucleotide sequences to deal with suspected cross-contamination and a sequencing artifact. A later analysis calculated a clonal expansion index for each public chain from normalized within-repertoire ranks of inferred template counts. In a later analysis, generation probabilities were computed with a VDJ recombination model fitted to out-of-frame rearrangements, and the resulting probabilities were checked against IGoR. In a later analysis, hypergeometric tests were used to score TCR-TCR, TCR-HLA and TCR-CMV co-occurrence, with a repertoire-size bias correction applied to TCR pairs. False discovery rates were estimated in a later analysis by permuting HLA or CMV assignments 20 times. In a later analysis, co-occurring TCRs were grouped with DBSCAN, and TCRdist sequence similarity was added when clustering was performed within HLA-allele-positive subsets. Co-occurrence clustering excluded repertoires with fewer than 30,000 or more than 120,000 public chains, plus five with anomalous nucleotide sharing. Entries here come from immuneACCESS through TCRdb and include only in-frame sequences with V and J called. Some clones fail to appear in such tables; in the studies checked, an unresolved V gene covers under half of the shortfall, and the cause of the remainder is unknown. The V and J calls and clone size are taken from that table; D and trimming were inferred from the DNA. The sample table lists roughly 130,000 clones, 74% of them with a count of one. The ten largest clonotypes hold approximately 5.4% of the sample.

The cohort comprised some 680 healthy bone marrow donors. All cohort members were sampled while nominally healthy, although unrecorded immune exposures were likely present. The donor tested CMV seropositive and was one of the 289 seropositive cohort members. A peripheral blood sample was collected from each donor, and TCR beta sequencing was performed on peripheral blood mononuclear cells. The Qiagen DNeasy Blood Extraction Kit was used to extract genomic DNA from the blood cell samples. This receptor was obtained from a woman between 50 and 59 years old in good health and CMV-seropositive. The sequenced sample consisted of PBMCs. The rearranged segments are TRBV2 and TRBJ1-1; the D gene assignment is ambiguous. In nucleotide form, the sequence is TGTGCCAGCGTGCTAGGCATTTACACTGAAGCTTTCTTT. It translates to CASVLGIYTEAFF.